This is a list of T cell receptor beta chains from one sample in a study of T cells in narcolepsy. Here immunoSEQ multiplex PCR was the method, and the copy in TCRdb shows in-frame clones only, minus some. This sample yields about 35,000 clones, of which more than 65% are seen a single time; around 2% belongs to the top ten. The specimen sequenced was memory (CD45RA-) CD4+ T cells from blood. Source of these receptors: a human donor in good health. The CDR3 runs from the conserved cysteine through the conserved F or W. The order of the fields is V gene, J gene, D gene, clone size, CDR3 DNA, CDR3 protein. D genes are given only for firm matches. Clone size is given for some rows only: seen once, a few or many times, or a class if the clone is expanded.

TRBV7-9	TRBJ1-6	.	.	TGTGCCAGCAGCGAGACAGGCCCCACCCTCCACTTT	CASSETGPTLHF
TRBV7-9	TRBJ1-1	.	.	TGTGCCGTCGGAAAGGGGATAGGAGGAGGGAACACTGAAGCTTTCTTT	CAVGKGIGGGNTEAFF
TRBV19	TRBJ2-7	TRBD2	.	TGTGCCAGTAGTCCTATAGCGGGACCGTCCTACGAGCAGTACTTC	CASSPIAGPSYEQYF
TRBV19	TRBJ1-1	.	.	TGTGCCAGTAGTATTGGGGTGGGCACTGAAGCTTTCTTT	CASSIGVGTEAFF
TRBV7-9	TRBJ2-5	.	.	TGTGCCAGCAGCAAGGGGAATTTGGAGTACTTC	CASSKGNLEYF
TRBV9	TRBJ1-6	.	.	TGTGCCAGCAGCGTAGATGAGGCTTTGAATTCACCCCTCCACTTT	CASSVDEALNSPLHF
TRBV2	TRBJ1-1	.	.	TGTGCCAGCAGTGAACTGGAGAGCACTTTGGACACTGAAGCTTTCTTT	CASSELESTLDTEAFF
TRBV7-8	TRBJ1-2	.	.	TGTGCCAGCAGCTTAGGCGGGGCTATAGGCTACACCTTC	CASSLGGAIGYTF
TRBV14	TRBJ1-2	TRBD1	.	TGTGCCAGCAGCCAGGGCCTACAGGGGAGGTATGGCTACACCTTC	CASSQGLQGRYGYTF
TRBV5-1	TRBJ1-2	TRBD1	.	TGCGCCAGCAGCTTGACGGGACAGGGGGATATACATGGCTACACCTTC	CASSLTGQGDIHGYTF
TRBV6-5	TRBJ1-1	.	few	TGTGCCAGCAGTTACCGAGGCGGTGACACTGAAGCTTTCTTT	CASSYRGGDTEAFF
TRBV27	TRBJ2-7	TRBD2	.	TGTGCCAGCACCCCGACTAGCGGAAACTACGAGCAGTACTTC	CASTPTSGNYEQYF
TRBV9	TRBJ2-1	TRBD1	.	TGTGCCAGCAGCGTAGGGGGACAGCCTTACAATGAGCAGTTCTTC	CASSVGGQPYNEQFF
TRBV10-3	TRBJ2-1	TRBD2	.	TGTGCCATCAGTACCCAGACTAGCGGGACTGTTAATGAGCAGTTCTTC	CAISTQTSGTVNEQFF
TRBV7-8	TRBJ1-5	.	.	TGTGCCAGCAGCTTAGCGGCAGGGGCTCAGCCCCAGCATTTT	CASSLAAGAQPQHF
TRBV10-1	TRBJ1-1	TRBD1	.	TGCGCCAGCAGTGAGTCTCTGCGGGACAGGGGTGAAGCTTTCTTT	CASSESLRDRGEAFF
TRBV5-1	TRBJ2-5	.	.	TGCGCCACACACACCCCAGGGGGGGACCAGTACTTC	CATHTPGGDQYF
TRBV6-6	TRBJ1-3	.	once	TGTGCCAGCAGTGGTTCCGGACATGGAAACACCATATATTTT	CASSGSGHGNTIYF
TRBV6-6	TRBJ1-1	.	.	TGTGCCAGCAGACACATTAGGGGTACTGAAGCTTTCTTT	CASRHIRGTEAFF
TRBV30	TRBJ1-2	TRBD1	.	TGTGCCTGGAAGGGGGACAGGGATGGGCATGGCTACACCTTC	CAWKGDRDGHGYTF
TRBV7-9	TRBJ1-2	.	.	TGTGCCAGCACCGTACTGACAGGCTATGGCTACACCTTC	CASTVLTGYGYTF
TRBV6-1	TRBJ2-1	TRBD2	.	TGTGCCAGCAGCCCGACTAGCGGGCCCCAAGAGCAGTTCTTC	CASSPTSGPQEQFF
TRBV10-3	TRBJ2-7	.	.	TGTGCCATCAGTGACCCAAGGGTCCTCTCCTACGAGCAGTACTTC	CAISDPRVLSYEQYF
TRBV2	TRBJ1-1	.	.	TGTGCCAGCAATATACGGGTTTCTGAAGCTTTCTTT	CASNIRVSEAFF
TRBV7-7	TRBJ2-3	TRBD2	few	TGTGCTAGCAGCTTAGATTTTGCGGGGCTAGCGGCAGATACGCAGTATTTT	CASSLDFAGLAADTQYF
TRBV11-2	TRBJ2-3	.	.	TGTGCCAGCAGCTTATGGCCTGATGATACGCAGTATTTT	CASSLWPDDTQYF
TRBV11-2	TRBJ1-4	.	.	TGTGCCAGCAACCGGGACGGCGGGAGGGGAAAACTGTTTTTT	CASNRDGGRGKLFF
TRBV6-6	TRBJ2-7	TRBD1	.	TGTGCCAGCAGTTACTCGGACAGGAGCTACGAGCAGTACTTC	CASSYSDRSYEQYF
TRBV19	TRBJ1-2	.	.	TGTGCCAGTAGTATTACAGGGTTGGGGCATGGCTACACCTTC	CASSITGLGHGYTF
TRBV7-2	TRBJ2-2	TRBD2	.	TGTGCCAGCAGCCCGGCTAGCGGGAGGACCGGGGAGCTGTTTTTT	CASSPASGRTGELFF
TRBV9	TRBJ2-5	.	.	TGTGCCAGCAGTCTTAACGGGGAGACCCAGTACTTC	CASSLNGETQYF
TRBV2	TRBJ1-1	.	few	TGTGCCAGCAGTGCGTTGGAGGGGGACACTGAAGCTTTCTTT	CASSALEGDTEAFF
TRBV6-6	TRBJ2-3	TRBD2	few	TGTGCCAGCAGTGGCCGGGGGGGACACAGCGGGTCTTCGCAGTATTTT	CASSGRGGHSGSSQYF
TRBV27	TRBJ1-3	.	few	TGTGCCAGCCGAAGGGCTGGAAACACCATATATTTT	CASRRAGNTIYF
TRBV14	TRBJ2-1	TRBD2	.	TGTGCCAGCAGCCAAGCAGTATCTTTCAGTCGCGGGAGGATTTACAATGAGCAGTTCTTC	CASSQAVSFSRGRIYNEQFF
TRBV5-4	TRBJ2-3	.	.	TGTGCCAGCAGCGTCCAAGATACGCAGTATTTT	CASSVQDTQYF
TRBV19	TRBJ2-1	TRBD1	.	TGTGCCAGTAGCGAAAGGACAGGGGTTAGTAATGAGCAGTTCTTC	CASSERTGVSNEQFF
TRBV5-1	TRBJ1-2	TRBD1	.	TGCGCCAGCAGCTTATCCTCGACAGGGGGCAATGGCTACACCTTC	CASSLSSTGGNGYTF
TRBV4-2	TRBJ2-5	.	few	TGTGCCAGCAGCCAAGAAAGGTTAGAGACCCAGTACTTC	CASSQERLETQYF
TRBV6-5	TRBJ1-1	.	.	TGTGCCAGCAGTTACCTTAGGGGGAAGGGGGATACTGAAGCTTTCTTT	CASSYLRGKGDTEAFF
TRBV2	TRBJ1-4	.	.	TGTGCCAGCAGTGAAAGTTTAGTTAATGAAAAACTGTTTTTT	CASSESLVNEKLFF
TRBV7-9	TRBJ1-1	TRBD1	few	TGTGCCAGCAGCTTCGGGACAGCAGACACTGAAGCTTTCTTT	CASSFGTADTEAFF
TRBV19	TRBJ2-1	TRBD2	.	TGTGCCAGTAGTAAAAATCCGGGACTAGCTACGGATGAGCAGTTCTTC	CASSKNPGLATDEQFF
TRBV15	TRBJ2-5	TRBD1	.	TGTGCCACCAGCAGAGATAAACAGGGGATAGAGACCCAGTACTTC	CATSRDKQGIETQYF
TRBV30	TRBJ1-4	.	.	TGTGCCTCAAACGGGGGACACATGAATGAAAAACTGTTTTTT	CASNGGHMNEKLFF
TRBV5-1	TRBJ2-1	.	.	TGCGCCAGCAGCTTGGGAGGGGCCGGGGGTGATGAGCAGTTCTTC	CASSLGGAGGDEQFF
TRBV5-4	TRBJ2-2	.	.	TGTGCCAGCAGCTTGGGAATGAACGGGGAGCTGTTTTTT	CASSLGMNGELFF
TRBV9	TRBJ2-1	.	.	TGTGCCAGCAGCGGACCCAGACAGGCTGGTGAGCAGTTCTTC	CASSGPRQAGEQFF
TRBV6-1	TRBJ2-4	TRBD1	few	TGTGCCAGCAGTGAAACACCGACAGGGGGCTGGAACATTCAGTACTTC	CASSETPTGGWNIQYF
TRBV30	TRBJ1-5	TRBD1	.	TGTGCCTGGAGTGGGACAGGGGGCTTGACGGCCCAGCATTTT	CAWSGTGGLTAQHF
TRBV25-1	TRBJ2-7	.	.	TGTGCCAGCAGCGGGACTCCTGCTCGGGACGAGCAGTACTTC	CASSGTPARDEQYF
TRBV5-1	TRBJ1-1	.	.	TGCGCCAGCAGCTTGCAGGGGCAGATTGGGATGAACACTGAAGCTTTCTTT	CASSLQGQIGMNTEAFF
TRBV2	TRBJ2-6	.	.	TGTGCCAGCAGCTGGGACGGATCCTCTGGGGCCAACGTCCTGACTTTC	CASSWDGSSGANVLTF
TRBV9	TRBJ2-3	TRBD2	few	TGTGCCAGCAGCGGGCCCCCAATAGCGGGGGGACCAGATACGCAGTATTTT	CASSGPPIAGGPDTQYF
TRBV10-3	TRBJ1-3	.	.	TGTGCCATCATGGGGACCTCTGGAAACACCATATATTTT	CAIMGTSGNTIYF
TRBV5-1	TRBJ1-3	.	.	TGCGCCAGCAGCTTGGGGCCACAGGCCTCTGGAAACACCATATATTTT	CASSLGPQASGNTIYF
TRBV19	TRBJ1-5	.	.	TGTGCCAGTAGTATAGGGAAGGCAGACAATCAGCCCCAGCATTTT	CASSIGKADNQPQHF
TRBV11-3	TRBJ1-1	.	.	TGTGCCAGCAGCTTATCAGCGGCTGAAGCTTTCTTT	CASSLSAAEAFF
TRBV7-2	TRBJ1-3	TRBD1	.	TGTGCCAGCAGCTTAGAGGGGGCGGCGCGGAACACCATATATTTT	CASSLEGAARNTIYF